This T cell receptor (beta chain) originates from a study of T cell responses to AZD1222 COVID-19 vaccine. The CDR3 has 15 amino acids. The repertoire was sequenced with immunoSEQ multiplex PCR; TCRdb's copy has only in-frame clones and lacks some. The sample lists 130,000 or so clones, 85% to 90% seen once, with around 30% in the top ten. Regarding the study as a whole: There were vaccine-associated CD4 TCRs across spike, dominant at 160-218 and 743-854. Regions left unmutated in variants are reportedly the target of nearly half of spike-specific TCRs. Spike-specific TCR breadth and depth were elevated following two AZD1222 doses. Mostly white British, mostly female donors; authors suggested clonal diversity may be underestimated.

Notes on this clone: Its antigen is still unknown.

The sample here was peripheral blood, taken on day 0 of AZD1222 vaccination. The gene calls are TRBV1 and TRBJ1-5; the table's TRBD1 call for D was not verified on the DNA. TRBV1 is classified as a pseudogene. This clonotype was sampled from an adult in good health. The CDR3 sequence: CTSSHPQGGNQPQHF. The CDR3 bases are TGCACCAGCAGCCACCCCCAGGGGGGAAATCAGCCCCAGCATTTT.